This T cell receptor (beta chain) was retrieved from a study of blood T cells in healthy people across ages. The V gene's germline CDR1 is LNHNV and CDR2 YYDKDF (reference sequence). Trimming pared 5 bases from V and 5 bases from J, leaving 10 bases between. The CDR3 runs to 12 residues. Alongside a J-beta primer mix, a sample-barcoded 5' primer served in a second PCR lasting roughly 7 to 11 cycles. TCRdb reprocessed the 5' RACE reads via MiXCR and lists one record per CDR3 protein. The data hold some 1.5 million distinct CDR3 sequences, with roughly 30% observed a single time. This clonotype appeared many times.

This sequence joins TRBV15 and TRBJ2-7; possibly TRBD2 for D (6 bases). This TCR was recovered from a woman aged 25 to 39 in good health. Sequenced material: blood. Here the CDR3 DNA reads TGTGCCACCAGCCGCGGGGATGACGAGCAGTACTTC. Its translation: CATSRGDDEQYF.